This T cell receptor (beta chain) was captured in a study of blood T cells in healthy people across ages. At the level of the study: Roughly one uniquely barcoded beta molecule per two T cells was captured.

CDR1 and CDR2 from the germline V gene are SGHRS and YFSETQ. This CDR3 contains 13 residues. This clonotype was counted only a few times. The germline gene is not matched at one end of the junction; a read error may be the cause. Every sample yielded at least 6.5 million isolated PBMCs. Sample-barcoded 5' priming and a J-beta primer mix drove a second PCR of about 6 to 12 cycles. From the 5' RACE reads, TCRdb called clonotypes with MiXCR, one entry per CDR3 protein. The sample records around 870,000 distinct CDR3 sequences, about 30% being singletons. This chain joins TRBV5-1 and TRBJ1-4; 7 positions agree with TRBD1. Sequenced input: blood. This receptor was obtained from a woman of 80 years or more in good health. CDR3 coding DNA: TGCGCCAGCAGCTTCGGGACAGCAGCAAAACGGTTTTTT. Encoded protein: CASSFGTAAKRFF.